This T cell receptor (beta chain) was sequenced in a study of blood T cell repertoires in COVID-19. This CDR3 contains 16 residues. Germline-derived CDR1 and CDR2 are WSHSY and SAAADI. The V end lost 6 bases, the J end lost 5 bases, and 17 bases lay between the germline ends. Libraries were prepared by immunoSEQ multiplex PCR; TCRdb keeps only in-frame clonotypes and omits some of them. This table holds some 230,000 clones, roughly 80% found once. This receptor was taken from a woman aged 25 to 39 who had recovered from COVID-19. The sample consisted of peripheral blood. V is TRBV10-2 and J is TRBJ1-6, with a possible D match to TRBD1 (6 bases). Here the CDR3 DNA reads TGCGCCAGCAGCCTCGAAGGGGGTGGAAATAATTCACCCCTCCACTTT. It encodes CASSLEGGGNNSPLHF.